This TCR beta chain emerged from a study of blood T cell repertoires in COVID-19. Study summary: Samples taken during acute and convalescent COVID-19 were collected in the United States, Italy and Spain. The analysed material was cDNA or gDNA that came from T cells, B-cell-depleted T cells, or PBMCs.

CDR1 and CDR2 (germline): DFQATT, SNEGSKA (reference sequence). The CDR3 covers 16 residues. The V and J ends lost 3 bases and 7 bases, in that order; junction bases with no gene match: 17. How the authors handled the data: Amplification with reference gene primers provided the estimates of nucleated cell counts. Clones were read by immunoSEQ multiplex PCR, and TCRdb kept only the in-frame ones, dropping some. V and J calls plus clone size are reproduced from that table; the DNA served to infer D and trimming. The sample has 300,000 to 350,000 clones; about 90% are singletons. The TCR sequence derives from a man between 18 and 35 years old with active or convalescent COVID-19. The V gene is TRBV20-1, the J gene TRBJ2-5; TRBD2 matches at 7 bases. What was sequenced was peripheral blood. CDR3 coding DNA: TGCAGTGCTAGTGGGATCGCGGGAGAACCGCGGGGGACCCAGTACTTC. This encodes CSASGIAGEPRGTQYF.